The next 14 T cell receptor beta chains were all read from a single sample in a study of identical twins. TCRdb re-called the 5' RACE reads with MiXCR, one entry per CDR3 protein. This table holds 350,000 to 600,000 distinct CDR3 sequences, 12% to 15% found once. The sample was also linked to a second study, of yellow fever vaccine responses in identical twins.

Sequences were obtained from CD4+ T cells sorted from blood. These receptor sequences come from a woman between 18 and 29 years old in good health.

This clonotype has just a few counts. The chain carries TRBV2 and TRBJ1-4, with D possibly being TRBD1 (6 bases). V was shortened by 6 bases and J by 0 bases, with 11 bases between the two germline ends. Germline V gives CDR1 SNHLY, CDR2 FYNNEI. The CDR3 covers 15 residues. CDR3 bases: TGTGCCAGCAGAGCCGCAGGGGCAACTAATGAAAAACTGTTTTTT. Protein product: CASRAAGATNEKLFF.

This clonotype turned up a few times. The chain couples TRBV7-2 to TRBJ2-3; D is unresolved. Deletions cut 6 bases from V and 6 bases from J, with 10 bases between. The CDR3 consists of 12 residues. Germline loops: CDR1 SGHTA, CDR2 FQGNSA. CDR3 nucleotide sequence: TGTGCCAGCAGAACGTCCGATGATACGCAGTATTTT. Translation: CASRTSDDTQYF.

There are a few counts of this clonotype. The rearrangement links TRBV6-2 or TRBV6-3 to TRBJ1-1; D remains unclear. The germline V gene has CDR1 MNHEY and CDR2 SVGEGT. This CDR3 contains 15 residues. Trimming cost V 0 bases and J 3 bases, with 11 bases left between them. CDR3 sequence: CASSYSRGGHTEAFF. The CDR3 coding sequence is TGTGCCAGCAGTTACTCCCGGGGAGGGCACACTGAAGCTTTCTTT.

This clonotype came up a few times. The genes are TRBV6-5 and TRBJ2-1, with D maybe TRBD2 (6 bases). V was shortened by 6 bases and J by 10 bases, with 13 bases between the two germline ends. Looked up from germline, CDR1 is MNHEY and CDR2 is SVGAGI. The CDR3 totals 12 residues. The CDR3, as DNA: TGTGCCAGCAGAAGACTAGGGGAAGAGCAGTTCTTC. It specifies CASRRLGEEQFF.

Only a few counts were recorded for this clonotype. The V gene is TRBV25-1, the J gene TRBJ2-5; the D gene is possibly TRBD1 (6 bases). V dropped 3 bases and J dropped 4 bases, with 12 bases sitting between them. The V gene's germline CDR1 is MGHDK and CDR2 SYGVNS. This CDR3 contains 14 residues. The CDR3 spells CASSDPGARETQYF. CDR3 bases: TGTGCCAGCAGTGATCCAGGGGCACGAGAGACCCAGTACTTC.

This chain links TRBV24-1 with TRBJ2-1, with a possible D match to TRBD1 (5 bases). The CDR3 covers 16 residues. The germline gives CDR1 KGHDR, CDR2 SFDVKD. Trimming pared 3 bases from V and 3 bases from J, leaving 14 bases between. The DNA for the CDR3 is TGTGCCACCAGTGATCCCACAGGAGCCTACTACAATGAGCAGTTCTTC. This sequence encodes CATSDPTGAYYNEQFF.

V gene TRBV5-1 combines with J gene TRBJ2-3, with D tentatively TRBD1 (6 bases). From germline, CDR1 is SGHRS and CDR2 YFSETQ. This CDR3 comprises 16 residues. V was shortened by 2 bases and J by 3 bases, with 16 bases between the two germline ends. This chain's CDR3 is CASSLTPRQATDTQYF. Here the CDR3 DNA reads TGCGCCAGCAGCTTAACGCCAAGACAGGCTACAGATACGCAGTATTTT.

The CDR3 protein is CASSLGTSGRFYYEQYF. CDR3 sequence (DNA): TGTGCCAGCAGCCTAGGGACTAGCGGGAGATTTTACTACGAGCAGTACTTC. The chain carries TRBV16 and TRBJ2-7; 14 nucleotides align to TRBD2. With V trimmed by 4 bases and J by 3 bases, 8 bases remained unmatched. The length of the CDR3 is 17 residues. Germline CDR1 KGHSY, CDR2 FQNENV.

This clonotype was seen more than once but under ten times. The J gene is TRBJ1-2, the V gene TRBV12-3 or TRBV12-4; 8 bases are a match to TRBD1. The V gene end was trimmed by 10 bases and the J gene end by 6 bases; junction bases not matched to a gene: 10. This CDR3 comprises 13 residues. The CDR3 is CATMIQGGDGYTF. CDR3 coding DNA: TGTGCCACCATGATACAGGGGGGGGATGGCTACACCTTC.

This clonotype was observed at least ten times. CDR3 coding DNA: TGTGCCAGCAGTCGGGGACAGGGCGCCTACAATGAGCAGTTCTTC. Encoded protein: CASSRGQGAYNEQFF. The rearrangement joins TRBV6-2 or TRBV6-3 to TRBJ2-1, with TRBD1 matching over 9 bases. This CDR3 spans 15 amino acids. Germline CDR1 and CDR2: MNHEY and SVGEGT. J gave up 2 bases and V 5 bases, and 4 bases lay outside the gene matches.

At least ten counts were recorded for this clonotype. The J gene is TRBJ2-7, the V gene TRBV12-3 or TRBV12-4; 9 bases fit TRBD1. There are 14 residues in the CDR3. The V gene end was trimmed by 5 bases and the J gene end by 4 bases; junction bases not matched to a gene: 6. The DNA for the CDR3 is TGTGCCAGCAGTGTCGGGACAGGGCGATACGAGCAGTACTTC. Translated: CASSVGTGRYEQYF.

This clonotype was counted at least ten times. J is TRBJ2-2 and V is TRBV28; D uncertain. V was shortened by 1 base and J by 6 bases, with 3 bases between the two germline ends. This CDR3 contains 12 residues. CDR1 is MDHEN, CDR2 SYDVKM, per germline. The CDR3 spells CASSLSPGELFF. The CDR3 nucleotides are TGTGCCAGCAGTTTATCTCCCGGGGAGCTGTTTTTT.

V gene TRBV20-1 combines with J gene TRBJ1-5; D is ambiguous. This CDR3 is built from 15 residues. V lost 0 bases and J lost 4, with 13 bases in between. Germline loops: CDR1 DFQATT, CDR2 SNEGSKA (reference sequence). CDR3 sequence reads: CSARDIEAGNQPQHF. The DNA for the CDR3 is TGCAGTGCTAGAGATATAGAGGCTGGGAATCAGCCCCAGCATTTT.

There are a few counts of this clonotype. The chain joins TRBV6-1 to TRBJ2-1; either TRBD1 or TRBD2 may supply D (7 bases each). Germline CDR1 MNHNS, CDR2 SASEGT. CDR3 size: 15 residues. Trimming cost V 5 bases and J 4 bases, with 15 bases left between them. CDR3 protein: CASSPGTAGYNEQFF. CDR3 coding DNA: TGTGCCAGCAGTCCCGGGACAGCGGGGTACAATGAGCAGTTCTTC.